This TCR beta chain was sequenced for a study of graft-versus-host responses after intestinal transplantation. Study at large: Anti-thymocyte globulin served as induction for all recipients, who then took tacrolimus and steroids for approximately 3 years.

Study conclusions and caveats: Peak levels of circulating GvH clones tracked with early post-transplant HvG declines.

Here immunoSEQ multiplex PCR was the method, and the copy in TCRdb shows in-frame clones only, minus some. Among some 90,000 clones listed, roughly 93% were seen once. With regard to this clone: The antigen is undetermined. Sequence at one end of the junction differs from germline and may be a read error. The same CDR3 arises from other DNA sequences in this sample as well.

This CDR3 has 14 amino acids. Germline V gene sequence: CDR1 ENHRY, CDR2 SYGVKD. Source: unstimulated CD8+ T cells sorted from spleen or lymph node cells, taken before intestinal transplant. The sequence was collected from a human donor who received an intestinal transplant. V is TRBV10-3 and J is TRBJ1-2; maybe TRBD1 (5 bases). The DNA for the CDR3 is TGCGCCATCAGGGAGATACAGGCCAACTATGGCTACACCTTC. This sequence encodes CAIREIQANYGYTF.